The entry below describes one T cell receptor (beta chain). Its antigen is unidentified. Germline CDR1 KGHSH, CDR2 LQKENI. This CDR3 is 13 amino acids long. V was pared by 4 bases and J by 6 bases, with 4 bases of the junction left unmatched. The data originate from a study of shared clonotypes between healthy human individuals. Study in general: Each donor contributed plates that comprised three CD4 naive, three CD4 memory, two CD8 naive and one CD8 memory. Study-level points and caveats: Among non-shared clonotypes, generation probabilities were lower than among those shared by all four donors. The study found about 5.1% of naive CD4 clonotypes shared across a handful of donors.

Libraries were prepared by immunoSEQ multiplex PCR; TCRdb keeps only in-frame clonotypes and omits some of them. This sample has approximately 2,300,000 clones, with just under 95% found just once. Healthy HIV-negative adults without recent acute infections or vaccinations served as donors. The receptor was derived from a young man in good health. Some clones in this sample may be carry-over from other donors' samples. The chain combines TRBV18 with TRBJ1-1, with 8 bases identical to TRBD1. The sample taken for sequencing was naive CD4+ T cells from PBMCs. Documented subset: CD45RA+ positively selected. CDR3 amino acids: CASSLTDRAEAFF. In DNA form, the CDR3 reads TGTGCCAGCTCACTTACGGACAGGGCTGAAGCTTTCTTT.